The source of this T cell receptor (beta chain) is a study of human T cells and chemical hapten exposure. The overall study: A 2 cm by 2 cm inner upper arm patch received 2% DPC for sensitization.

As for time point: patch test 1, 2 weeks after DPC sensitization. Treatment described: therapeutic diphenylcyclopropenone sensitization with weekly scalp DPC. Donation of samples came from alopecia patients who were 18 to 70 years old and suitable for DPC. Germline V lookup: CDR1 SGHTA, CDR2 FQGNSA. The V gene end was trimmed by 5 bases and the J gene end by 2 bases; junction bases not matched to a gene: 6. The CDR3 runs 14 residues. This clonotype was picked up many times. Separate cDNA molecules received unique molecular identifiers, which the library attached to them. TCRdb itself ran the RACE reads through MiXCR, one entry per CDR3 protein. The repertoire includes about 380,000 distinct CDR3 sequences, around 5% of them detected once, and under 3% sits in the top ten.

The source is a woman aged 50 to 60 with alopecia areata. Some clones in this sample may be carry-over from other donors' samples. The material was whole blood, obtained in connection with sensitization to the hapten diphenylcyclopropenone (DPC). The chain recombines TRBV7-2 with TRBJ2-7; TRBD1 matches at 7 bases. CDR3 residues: CASSPSTGPYEQYF. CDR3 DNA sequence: TGTGCCAGCAGCCCTTCGACAGGGCCCTACGAGCAGTACTTC.